This TCR beta chain is drawn from a study of CD4 T cell repertoires and nickel (dated by TCRdb to about 2020). Regarding this clonotype: Its binding antigen is unknown. The input lacks base qualities; no much larger clone sits a single base away.

Library construction relied on RT-PCR. These reads were obtained on an Illumina MiSeq. TCRdb itself trimmed the public reads at Q25 with fastp, ran MiXCR and retained productive beta chains. When rows share a CDR3 protein, they turn into one entry using the most common DNA and genes. The sample profile shows some 250 distinct CDR3 sequences; 60% to 70% of them were found once. Around 12% of the sample belongs to the ten largest clones. Sequencing was performed on CD4+ T cells from blood, not recorded whether cultured. This sequence originates from a human donor in a nickel allergy study, with or without nickel allergy (not recorded which). It is not recorded whether this sample comes from one donor or several.

The nucleotides read TGTGCCAGCAGTTCGCGGCAGCTACGACTAAGCAATCAGCCCCAGCATTTT. Its translation is CASSSRQLRLSNQPQHF. The V and J genes are TRBV28 and TRBJ1-5, with no confident D gene call. From cysteine to phenylalanine, the CDR3 is 17 amino acids long. Of the read, only the CDR3 DNA is kept; its 51 bases are in frame from base 1. From the germline V gene, CDR1 is MDHEN and CDR2 is SYDVKM. Deletion took 4 bases off V and 1 base off J, with a span of 17 bases between the germline ends.